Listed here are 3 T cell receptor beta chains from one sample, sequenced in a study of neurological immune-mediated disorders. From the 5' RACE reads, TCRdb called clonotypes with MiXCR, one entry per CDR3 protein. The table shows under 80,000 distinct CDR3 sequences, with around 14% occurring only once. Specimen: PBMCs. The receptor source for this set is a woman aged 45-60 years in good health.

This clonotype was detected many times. The CDR3 is CSARTAPGYGYTF. CDR3 nucleotide sequence: TGCAGTGCTAGAACGGCCCCTGGCTATGGCTACACCTTC. The chain links TRBV20-1 to TRBJ1-2; D not resolved. The germline V and J ends were trimmed by 2 bases and 4 bases, with 11 bases remaining between them. Germline values: CDR1 DFQATT, CDR2 SNEGSKA (reference sequence). This CDR3 has 13 residues.

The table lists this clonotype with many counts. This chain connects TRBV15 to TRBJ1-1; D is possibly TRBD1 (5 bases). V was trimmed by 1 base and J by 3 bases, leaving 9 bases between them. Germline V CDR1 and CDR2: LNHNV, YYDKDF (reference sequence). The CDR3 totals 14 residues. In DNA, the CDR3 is TGTGCCACCAGCAGAGTCGGGGGGGACACTGAAGCTTTCTTT. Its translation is CATSRVGGDTEAFF. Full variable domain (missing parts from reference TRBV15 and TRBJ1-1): DAMVIQNPRYQVTQFGKPVTLSCSQTLNHNVMYWYQQKSSQAPKLLFHYYDKDFNNEADTPDNFQSRRPNTSFCFLDIRSPGLGDTAMYLCATSRVGGDTEAFFGQGTRLTVV.

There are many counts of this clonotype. CDR3 coding DNA: TGCAGCGCTCTGCGGATTGGGGGCGATGGTTTCTCTGGGGCCAACGTCCTGACTTTC. Amino acid sequence: CSALRIGGDGFSGANVLTF. V and J are TRBV29-1 and TRBJ2-6; tentatively, D is TRBD1 (6 bases). The germline V and J ends were trimmed by 7 bases and 0 bases, with 25 bases remaining between them. The germline V gene has CDR1 SQVTM and CDR2 ANQGSEA. The CDR3 length is 19 residues.